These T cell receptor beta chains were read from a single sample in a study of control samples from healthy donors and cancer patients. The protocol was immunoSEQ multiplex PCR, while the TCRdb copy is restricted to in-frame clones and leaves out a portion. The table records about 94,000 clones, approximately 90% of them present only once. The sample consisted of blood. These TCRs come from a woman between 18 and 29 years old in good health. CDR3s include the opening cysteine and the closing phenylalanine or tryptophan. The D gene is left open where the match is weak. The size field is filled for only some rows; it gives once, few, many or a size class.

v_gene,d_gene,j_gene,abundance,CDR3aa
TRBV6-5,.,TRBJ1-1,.,CASRPRRDTEAFF
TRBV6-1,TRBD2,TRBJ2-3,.,CASSALAGGTTDTQYF
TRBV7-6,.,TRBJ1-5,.,CASSFNSNQPQHF
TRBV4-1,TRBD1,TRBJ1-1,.,CASSLGQEGPDTEAFF
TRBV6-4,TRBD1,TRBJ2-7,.,CASRGQGDSLSPEQYF
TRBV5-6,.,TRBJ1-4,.,CASSLGGQPDEKLFF
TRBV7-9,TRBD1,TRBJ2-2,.,CASSPPQGARTGELFF
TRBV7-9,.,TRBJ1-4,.,CASSDPRLDEKLFF
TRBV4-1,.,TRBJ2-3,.,CASSPSLADTDTQYF
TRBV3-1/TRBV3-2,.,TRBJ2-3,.,CASSTDGDTQYF
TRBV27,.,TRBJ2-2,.,CASSLTGELFF
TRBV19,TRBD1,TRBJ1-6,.,CASSQDRAFPPLHF
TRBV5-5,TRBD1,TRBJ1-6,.,CASSLPGQGNSPLHF
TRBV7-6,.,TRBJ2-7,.,CASSHLGNYEQYF
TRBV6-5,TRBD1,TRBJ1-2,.,CASSRDSSNYGYTF
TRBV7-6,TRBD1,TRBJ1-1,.,CASSLEALTGGDMNTEAFF
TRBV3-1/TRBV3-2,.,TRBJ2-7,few,CASSQDPHEQYF
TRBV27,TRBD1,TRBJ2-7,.,CASSRIGDSSYEQYF
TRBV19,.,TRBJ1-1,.,CASTTGAAGTEAFF
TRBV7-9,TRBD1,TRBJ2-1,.,CASSRGGVDHNEQFF
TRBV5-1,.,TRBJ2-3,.,CASSLYPRGNTDTQYF
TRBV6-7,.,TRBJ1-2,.,CASFSGAILARYTF
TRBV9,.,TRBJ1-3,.,CASSVGSGGNTIYF
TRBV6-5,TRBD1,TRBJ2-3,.,CASTSGTGSTDTQYF
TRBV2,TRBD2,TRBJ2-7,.,CASSEVVGGYEQYF
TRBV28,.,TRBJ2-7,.,CASSPSGRYEQYF
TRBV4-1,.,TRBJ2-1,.,CASSRGGFNEQFF
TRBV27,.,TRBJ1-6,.,CASSFKGNYSPLHF
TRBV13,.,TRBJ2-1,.,CASSLEGNEQFF
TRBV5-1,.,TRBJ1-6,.,CASQTDLLSPLHF
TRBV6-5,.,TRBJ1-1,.,CASFNDRRNTEAFF
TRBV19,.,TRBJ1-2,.,CASSKGDYGYTF
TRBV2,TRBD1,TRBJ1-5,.,CASMETGQLVPQHF
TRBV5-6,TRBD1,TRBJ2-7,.,CASSSQDRVYEQYF
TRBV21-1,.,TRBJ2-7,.,CASRRSGGVSYEQYF
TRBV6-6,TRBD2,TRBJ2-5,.,CASSPASGGALTQYF
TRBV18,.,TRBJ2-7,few,CASSRQVEGWRSYEQYF
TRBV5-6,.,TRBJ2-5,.,CASSMSMERETQYF
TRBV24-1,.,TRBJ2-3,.,CATSDDHTDTQYF
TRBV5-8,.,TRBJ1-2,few,CASTREAGEGYTF
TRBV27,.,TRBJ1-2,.,CASSLSPPLMGYTF
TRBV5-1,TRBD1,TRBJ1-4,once,CASAWEAGTGVEKLFF
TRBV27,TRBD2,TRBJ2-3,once,CASKGLAGGPSTDTQYF
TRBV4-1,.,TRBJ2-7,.,CASSQEPMTGRSYEQYF
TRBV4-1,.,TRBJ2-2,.,CASSHLSGAGPGELFF
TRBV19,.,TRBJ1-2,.,CASTTDRQANYGYTF
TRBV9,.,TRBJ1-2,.,CASSVSTTESNYGYTF
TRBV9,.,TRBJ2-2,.,CASSVGGGGGELFF
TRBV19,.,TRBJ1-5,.,CASTPQDSNQPQHF
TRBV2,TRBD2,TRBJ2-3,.,CASKISSGGTDTQYF
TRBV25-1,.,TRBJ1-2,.,CASSDSPRLYGCTF
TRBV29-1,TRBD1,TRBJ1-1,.,CSALRDRVLNTEAFF
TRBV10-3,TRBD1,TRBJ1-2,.,CAISERGQGDGYTF
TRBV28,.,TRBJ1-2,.,CASGEHQANYGYTF
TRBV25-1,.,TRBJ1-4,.,CASSQDTARELFF